These T cell receptor beta chains were read from a single sample in a study of metastatic and nonmetastatic thyroid tumors. TCRdb reassembled clones from the PCR reads with MiXCR. The top ten clones hold around 9.9% of a sample with some 17,000 clones, roughly 26% of them seen once. Material: blood. These receptors came from a male donor with papillary thyroid cancer or a benign thyroid nodule (not recorded which). Some clones in this sample may be carry-over from other donors' samples. CDR3s include the opening cysteine and the closing phenylalanine or tryptophan. A D gene is named only where the DNA matches it firmly. Size is stated for part of the rows, as once, few or many counts, or as a class when the clone is expanded.

CDR3nt: TGTGCCAGCAATAGAGGGACAGGAAGCTCCTACAATGAGCAGTTCTTC
CDR3aa: CASNRGTGSSYNEQFF
d_gene: TRBD1
j_gene: TRBJ2-1
abundance: .
v_gene: TRBV19

CDR3nt: TGTGCCAGCAGTTACGGGGAGTGGGGCGAGCAGTACTTC
CDR3aa: CASSYGEWGEQYF
d_gene: .
j_gene: TRBJ2-7
abundance: few
v_gene: TRBV6-2/TRBV6-3

CDR3nt: TGTGCCAGCAGCTCTACTAGCGGCCCCGGTAATGAGCAGTTCTTC
CDR3aa: CASSSTSGPGNEQFF
d_gene: TRBD2
j_gene: TRBJ2-1
abundance: medium-sized
v_gene: TRBV11-2

CDR3nt: TGTGCCAGCAGCTTAGGGGGGAGCGGGAGGATGACTGAGCAGTTCTTC
CDR3aa: CASSLGGSGRMTEQFF
d_gene: TRBD2
j_gene: TRBJ2-1
abundance: .
v_gene: TRBV11-2

CDR3nt: TGTGCCAGCACCCTAGCTTCTCGTGGCTACACCTTC
CDR3aa: CASTLASRGYTF
d_gene: .
j_gene: TRBJ1-2
abundance: .
v_gene: TRBV7-2

CDR3nt: TGTGCCAGCAGCCTACAGGACTTGTTTGAGCAGTTCTTC
CDR3aa: CASSLQDLFEQFF
d_gene: .
j_gene: TRBJ2-1
abundance: many
v_gene: TRBV5-4

CDR3nt: TGCAGTGCTAGGGGGCGGGTGGCCTACGAGCAGTACTTC
CDR3aa: CSARGRVAYEQYF
d_gene: .
j_gene: TRBJ2-7
abundance: .
v_gene: TRBV20-1

CDR3nt: TGTGCCAGCAGCTTTAGCGGGGGGGCCTTCGGGGAGCTGTTTTTT
CDR3aa: CASSFSGGAFGELFF
d_gene: TRBD2
j_gene: TRBJ2-2
abundance: many
v_gene: TRBV7-8

CDR3nt: TGTGCCAGCAGCTTGTCTCTGTCGCGGGAGTTACGTGGGCAGTTCTTC
CDR3aa: CASSLSLSRELRGQFF
d_gene: TRBD2
j_gene: TRBJ2-1
abundance: .
v_gene: TRBV5-4

CDR3nt: TGTGCCAGCAGTGTCCCTCAGGTCACAAGCAGGGATGAGCAGTTCTTC
CDR3aa: CASSVPQVTSRDEQFF
d_gene: .
j_gene: TRBJ2-1
abundance: many
v_gene: TRBV6-1